Here is one T cell receptor beta chain with its context. TCRdb independently ran MiXCR on the reads; one entry per CDR3 protein. The data contain some 100,000 distinct CDR3 sequences, roughly 28% of them singletons. This entry belongs to a study of type 1 regulatory T cells. Study overall: T-allo10 is a Tr1-enriched, alloantigen-specific CD4 T cell product made in vitro.

V lost 5 bases and J lost 5, with 10 bases in between. CDR3 size: 11 residues. The germline gives CDR1 SQVTM, CDR2 ANQGSEA. V and J are TRBV29-1 and TRBJ2-7; D is perhaps TRBD1 or TRBD2 (6 bases each). This receptor was obtained from a human donor in good health. The specimen was CD4+ T cells, either the whole sample or a sorted fraction (not recorded which). The CDR3 nucleotides read TGCAGCGTTAAAAGGGGGGACGAGCAGTACTTC. Translation: CSVKRGDEQYF.